What follows describes a single TCR beta chain. The PCR employed 60 Vbeta primers together with 13 Jbeta primers. Libraries were prepared by immunoSEQ multiplex PCR; TCRdb keeps only in-frame clonotypes and omits some of them. The sample includes about 140,000 clones, about 85% of them seen just once. The CDR3 sequence is 15 residues long. The germline V gene has CDR1 LGHNA and CDR2 YNFKEQ. Trimming removed 4 bases from V and 5 bases from J; junction bases left unmatched: 9. The data belong to a study of cytomegalovirus exposure and HLA in healthy donors. The chain has TRBV4-2 and TRBJ1-1; 8 bases line up with TRBD1. The sequence was collected from a boy aged 2 to 10 in good health and CMV-seronegative. The material sequenced was PBMCs. CDR3 nucleotide sequence: TGTGCCAGCAGCCCCTCCCGGACAGGGATAACTGAAGCTTTCTTT. Its protein product is CASSPSRTGITEAFF.